This T cell receptor (beta chain) was observed in a study of cytomegalovirus exposure and HLA in healthy donors. V was clipped by 5 bases and J by 10 bases, with 32 bases between them. The length of the CDR3 is 19 residues. From germline, CDR1 is MNHEY and CDR2 SMNVEV (reference sequence). Overall study findings and caveats: Rare TCR sequences predominated, though certain public TCRs were found in many donors.

Data came from immunoSEQ multiplex PCR; TCRdb stores just in-frame clones and leaves some out. The data hold 100,000 to 150,000 clones, with 90% to 96% observed a single time. Concerning this clone: Its antigen remains unknown.

The TCR comes from a young man in good health and CMV-seronegative. The rearrangement uses TRBV27 and TRBJ1-4; weak D call: TRBD1 (5 bases). The sequenced sample consisted of PBMCs. The CDR3 DNA reads TGTGCCAGCAGTAGACGAATGACAGTTGATGCGCTGAAAACCGGAAAACTGTTTTTT. It translates to CASSRRMTVDALKTGKLFF.